This section outlines one T cell receptor (beta chain) sequence together with its context. Participants were aged about 18 to 100 years from around 26 US areas. Allocation to cohorts depended on clinical history reported by the participants. This sample was taken from a study of blood T cell repertoires in COVID-19. Whole-study context: Samples taken during acute and convalescent COVID-19 were collected in the United States, Italy and Spain. T cells, B-cell-depleted T cells, or PBMCs supplied cDNA or gDNA.

The assay was immunoSEQ multiplex PCR, and TCRdb's table has in-frame clones only and misses some. This sample has about 220,000 clones, with about 87% found just once. J gave up 2 bases and V 5 bases, and 9 bases lay outside the gene matches. The CDR3 is 17 amino acids. Germline CDR1 is MDHEN and CDR2 is SYDVKM. The receptor comes from a woman aged 40 to 55 with acute COVID-19. V and J are TRBV28 and TRBJ2-6; 7 nucleotides agree with TRBD2. Sequencing was done on a sample of PBMCs or T cells enriched from blood (not recorded which). CDR3 loop: CASSGGGVFTGANVLTF. The CDR3 DNA sequence: TGTGCCAGCAGTGGTGGGGGGGTATTCACTGGGGCCAACGTCCTGACTTTC.